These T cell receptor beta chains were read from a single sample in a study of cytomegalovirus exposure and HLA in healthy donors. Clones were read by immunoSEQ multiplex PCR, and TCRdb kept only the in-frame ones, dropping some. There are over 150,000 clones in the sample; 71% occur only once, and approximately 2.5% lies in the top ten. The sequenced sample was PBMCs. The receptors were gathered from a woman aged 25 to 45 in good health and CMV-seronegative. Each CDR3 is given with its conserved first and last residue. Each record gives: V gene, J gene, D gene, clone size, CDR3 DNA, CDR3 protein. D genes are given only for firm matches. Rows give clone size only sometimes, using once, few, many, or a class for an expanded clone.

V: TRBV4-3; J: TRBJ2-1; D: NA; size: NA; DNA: TGCGCCAGCAGCCAAGGCGTATCCTACAATGAGCAGTTCTTC; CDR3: CASSQGVSYNEQFF
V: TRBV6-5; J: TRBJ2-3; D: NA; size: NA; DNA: TGTGCCAGCAGTTACTCGCGATCAGATACGCAGTATTTT; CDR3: CASSYSRSDTQYF
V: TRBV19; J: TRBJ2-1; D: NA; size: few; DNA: TGTGCCAGTAGTATTGGACCCCGGACAACATCCTACAATGAGCAGTTCTTC; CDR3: CASSIGPRTTSYNEQFF
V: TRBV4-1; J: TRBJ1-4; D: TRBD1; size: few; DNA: TGCGCCAGCAGCCTTGGACAGGGAGATGAAAAACTGTTTTTT; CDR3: CASSLGQGDEKLFF
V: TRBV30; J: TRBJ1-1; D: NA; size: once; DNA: TGTGCCTGGAGTCTTGGACCTAGGACAAAAGCTTTCTTT; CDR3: CAWSLGPRTKAFF
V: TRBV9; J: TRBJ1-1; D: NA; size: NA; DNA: TGTGCCAGCAGCGTATCGGATGGGCTTGAAGCTTTCTTT; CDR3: CASSVSDGLEAFF
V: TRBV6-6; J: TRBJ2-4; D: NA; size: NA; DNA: TGTGCCAGCAGCTTACAGGGAGCCAAAAACATTCAGTACTTC; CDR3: CASSLQGAKNIQYF
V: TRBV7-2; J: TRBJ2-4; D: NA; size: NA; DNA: TGTGCCAGCAGCCGGCGACAGGGAGGTGTTGCGGACATTCAGTACTTC; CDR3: CASSRRQGGVADIQYF
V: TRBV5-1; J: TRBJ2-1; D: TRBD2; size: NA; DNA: TGCGCCAGCCGGGATAGCGGGTATGTCAATGAGCAGTTCTTC; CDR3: CASRDSGYVNEQFF
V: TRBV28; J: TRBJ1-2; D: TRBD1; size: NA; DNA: TGTGCCAGCAGTTGGGACAGGGGAAACTCCTTC; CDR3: CASSWDRGNSF